This entry lists 29 T cell receptor beta chains sequenced from one sample in a study of cytomegalovirus exposure and HLA in healthy donors. TCRdb's table, derived via immunoSEQ multiplex PCR, lists solely in-frame clones and lacks some. The sample has 110,000 to 150,000 clones, 85% to 90% seen once. The specimen sequenced was PBMCs. These receptors were obtained from a woman in her late teens or twenties in good health and CMV-seropositive.

This clone has just one count. V gene TRBV4-2 combines with J gene TRBJ1-5, with 7 bases fitting TRBD1. The germline V gene has CDR1 LGHNA and CDR2 YNFKEQ. The CDR3 is made up of 16 amino acids. The V gene end was trimmed by 0 bases and the J gene end by 5 bases; junction bases not matched to a gene: 7. The CDR3 spells CASSQDFGQAYQPQHF. CDR3 coding DNA: TGTGCCAGCAGCCAAGACTTTGGACAGGCGTATCAGCCCCAGCATTTT.

The V gene is TRBV5-4, the J gene TRBJ2-2; TRBD2 might be the D (6 bases). There are 14 residues in the CDR3. Germline assignment: CDR1 SGHNT and CDR2 YYREEE (reference sequence). The V end was cut by 7 bases, the J end by 1 base, with 11 bases between. CDR3 residues: CASCPEGNTGELFF. CDR3 coding DNA: TGTGCCAGCTGTCCGGAGGGGAACACCGGGGAGCTGTTTTTT. The variable domain in full, completed from reference TRBV5-4 and TRBJ2-2, reads ETGVTQSPTHLIKTRGQQVTLRCSSQSGHNTVSWYQQALGQGPQFIFQYYREEENGRGNFPPRFSGLQFPNYSSELNVNALELDDSALYLCASCPEGNTGELFFGEGSRLTVL.

The chain carries TRBV21-1 and TRBJ2-5; the table gives TRBD1 as D, unverified against the DNA. TRBV21-1 is reported as a pseudogene. The CDR3 extends over 15 amino acids. DNA of the CDR3: TGTGCCAGCAGCCGGGACAGGGGCACCCAAGAGACCCAGTACTTC. Protein: CASSRDRGTQETQYF.

The gene calls are TRBV5-1 and TRBJ2-5; D perhaps matches TRBD1 (6 bases). This CDR3 comprises 15 residues. Trimming pared 4 bases from V and 0 bases from J, leaving 13 bases between. Germline V gene data show CDR1 as SGHRS and CDR2 as YFSETQ. CDR3 protein: CASSGGTNHQETQYF. In DNA, the CDR3 is TGCGCCAGCAGCGGTGGGACAAATCACCAAGAGACCCAGTACTTC. Together with reference TRBV5-1 and TRBJ2-5, the CDR3 gives the full variable domain: KAGVTQTPRYLIKTRGQQVTLSCSPISGHRSVSWYQQTPGQGLQFLFEYFSETQRNKGNFPGRFSGRQFSNSRSEMNVSTLELGDSALYLCASSGGTNHQETQYFGPGTRLLVL.

The CDR3 reads CASRERGGLDEQFF. The CDR3 DNA reads TGTGCCAGCAGAGAGCGGGGGGGCCTTGATGAGCAGTTCTTC. This rearrangement joins TRBV28 to TRBJ2-1, with TRBD2 matching 10 bases. This CDR3 comprises 14 residues. With V trimmed by 6 bases and J by 8 bases, 7 bases remained unmatched. The germline V gene has CDR1 MDHEN and CDR2 SYDVKM.

This rearrangement joins TRBV28 to TRBJ2-5; TRBD2 matches 8 bases. The germline V gene encodes CDR1 MDHEN and CDR2 SYDVKM. This CDR3 is built from 14 residues. Germline trimming cut 6 bases from V and 1 base from J; bases unmatched to any gene: 4. Written as DNA, the CDR3 is TGTGCCAGCAGCCCGGGGACTAGCCAAGAGACCCAGTACTTC. Residues: CASSPGTSQETQYF.

The chain employs TRBV27 and TRBJ2-7, with D perhaps matching TRBD1 (6 bases). Trimming stripped 5 bases from V and 4 bases from J, with 21 bases between. Germline V CDR1 and CDR2: MNHEY, SMNVEV (reference sequence). The CDR3 runs 16 residues. CDR3 amino acids: CASSRSWGRTDYEQYF. CDR3 nucleotides: TGTGCCAGCAGTCGGTCCTGGGGGCGGACCGATTACGAGCAGTACTTC.

V usage is TRBV14 and J usage is TRBJ1-4; D is unresolved. The germline V gene has CDR1 SGHDN and CDR2 FVKESK. The CDR3 contains 13 residues. V dropped 4 bases and J dropped 8 bases, with 11 bases sitting between them. CDR3 sequence: CASSRGEKEKLFF. The CDR3 region has the DNA TGTGCCAGCAGCCGGGGAGAGAAAGAAAAACTGTTTTTT. Together with reference TRBV14 and TRBJ1-4, the CDR3 gives the full variable domain: EAGVTQFPSHSVIEKGQTVTLRCDPISGHDNLYWYRRVMGKEIKFLLHFVKESKQDESGMPNNRFLAERTGGTYSTLKVQPAELEDSGVYFCASSRGEKEKLFFGSGTQLSVL.

The chain employs TRBV6-7 and TRBJ2-6, with a tentative D call TRBD2 (5 bases). TRBV6-7 is annotated as an ORF whose role is uncertain. CDR3 length equals 13 residues. Trimming removed 8 bases at V and 3 bases at J, with 8 bases between. The CDR3 reads CASEEVGANVLTF. CDR3 sequence (DNA): TGTGCCAGCGAGGAGGTTGGGGCCAACGTCCTGACTTTC.

J is TRBJ2-7 and V is TRBV7-9; maybe TRBD2 (6 bases). This CDR3 is built from 10 residues. The germline V gene has CDR1 SEHNR and CDR2 FQNEAQ (reference sequence). CDR3 in amino acids: CVDYPYEQYF. The CDR3 DNA follows: TGTGTGGACTATCCCTACGAGCAGTACTTC. Filled out from reference TRBV7-9 and TRBJ2-7, the complete variable domain reads DTGVSQNPRHKITKRGQNVTFRCDPISEHNRLYWYRQTLGQGPEFLTYFQNEAQLEKSRLLSDRFSAERPKGSFSTLEIQRTEQGDSAMYLCVDYPYEQYFGPGTRLTVT.

CDR3 residues: CASSQSLDTQYF. The CDR3 DNA follows: TGTGCCAGTTCGCAGTCTTTGGATACGCAGTATTTT. The chain recombines TRBV19 with TRBJ2-3; D not certain. Germline loops: CDR1 LNHDA, CDR2 SQIVND (reference sequence). Trimming shortened V by 8 bases and J by 6 bases, and 12 bases separated the two germline ends. The CDR3 runs to 12 residues.

The rearrangement links TRBV14 to TRBJ2-7; the match to TRBD1 covers 8 bases. Trimming took 0 bases from V and 5 from J; bases not matched to a gene: 18. Germline CDR1 reads SGHDN; CDR2 reads FVKESK. The CDR3 covers 19 residues. CDR3 loop: CASSQESFWVAGGRDEQYF. As DNA, the CDR3 is TGTGCCAGCAGCCAAGAGTCGTTCTGGGTAGCAGGGGGCAGGGACGAGCAGTACTTC.

The J gene is TRBJ1-4, the V gene TRBV18, with 9 positions matching TRBD1. Germline V gene lookup returns CDR1 KGHSH and CDR2 LQKENI. This CDR3 has 14 amino acids. Trimming took 2 bases from V and 6 from J; bases not matched to a gene: 1. The CDR3 DNA reads TGTGCCAGCTCACCAGGGGACAGGGATGAAAAACTGTTTTTT. It translates to CASSPGDRDEKLFF.

The rearrangement links TRBV5-4 to TRBJ2-7, with 13 bases matching TRBD2. V gave up 0 bases and J gave up 5 bases; unmatched junction bases: 2. Germline V gene data show CDR1 as SGHNT and CDR2 as YYREEE (reference sequence). This CDR3 is built from 15 residues. CDR3 DNA sequence: TGTGCCAGCAGCTTGGGACTAGCGGGGGGCAACGAGCAGTACTTC. Translated, it gives CASSLGLAGGNEQYF.

The chain recombines TRBV9 with TRBJ2-5; TRBD2 aligns across 12 bases. After removal of 3 bases from V and 1 base from J, the junction contained 1 base not matched to a gene. Germline CDR1 and CDR2: SGDLS and YYNGEE. This CDR3 comprises 15 residues. CDR3 amino acids: CASSATSGGQETQYF. For the CDR3, the DNA is TGTGCCAGCAGCGCGACTAGCGGGGGCCAAGAGACCCAGTACTTC.

The chain has TRBV6-1 and TRBJ2-1, with 8 bases identical to TRBD2. Germline loops: CDR1 MNHNS, CDR2 SASEGT. CDR3 length: 16 residues. V was clipped by 0 bases and J by 2 bases; unmatched bases: 3. The CDR3 bases are TGTGCCAGCAGTGAAGCTCTTAGCGGGGCCTACAATGAGCAGTTCTTC. This translates into CASSEALSGAYNEQFF.

This chain connects TRBV7-2 to TRBJ1-3; D is ambiguous. There are 14 residues in the CDR3. Germline assignment: CDR1 SGHTA and CDR2 FQGNSA. V shed 5 bases and J shed 4 bases, with 12 bases lying between them. CDR3: CASSPMPKGNTIYF. CDR3 nucleotides: TGTGCCAGCAGCCCCATGCCTAAGGGAAACACCATATATTTT.

The chain couples TRBV6-1 to TRBJ1-4, with 7 bases matching TRBD1. In germline, CDR1 is MNHNS, CDR2 SASEGT. The CDR3 consists of 16 residues. V gave up 4 bases and J gave up 8 bases; unmatched junction bases: 13. CDR3 nucleotide sequence: TGTGCCAGCAGTGCGTTCTCGGGACAGATTCAGGAAAAACTGTTTTTT. It codes for CASSAFSGQIQEKLFF.

The V gene is TRBV28, the J gene TRBJ2-7; 8 positions match TRBD2. This CDR3 region has 15 residues. The V segment lost 5 bases and the J segment 4 bases; nucleotides outside the gene matches: 10. From germline, CDR1 is MDHEN and CDR2 SYDVKM. The CDR3 sequence: CASSPSGGNVYEQYF. The CDR3 nucleotides read TGTGCCAGCAGTCCCAGCGGGGGTAACGTTTACGAGCAGTACTTC. The complete variable domain, with remaining parts taken from reference TRBV28 and TRBJ2-7, reads DVKVTQSSRYLVKRTGEKVFLECVQDMDHENMFWYRQDPGLGLRLIYFSYDVKMKEKGDIPEGYSVSREKKERFSLILESASTNQTSMYLCASSPSGGNVYEQYFGPGTRLTVT.

The chain uses TRBV5-6 and TRBJ2-7, with 7 bases fitting TRBD2. CDR1 is SGHDT and CDR2 is YYEEEE in the germline V gene. This CDR3 region has 14 residues. V trimming: 3 bases; J trimming: 3 bases; junction bases outside the gene matches: 6. DNA of the CDR3: TGTGCCAGCAGCTCGGGAGGACGGGTCTACGAGCAGTACTTC. Translated: CASSSGGRVYEQYF. Using reference TRBV5-6 and TRBJ2-7 for the parts outside the CDR3, the full variable domain is DAGVTQSPTHLIKTRGQQVTLRCSPKSGHDTVSWYQQALGQGPQFIFQYYEEEERQRGNFPDRFSGHQFPNYSSELNVNALLLGDSALYLCASSSGGRVYEQYFGPGTRLTVT.

This chain connects TRBV27 to TRBJ2-1, with 8 nucleotides matching TRBD1. This CDR3 region has 20 residues. The germline gives CDR1 MNHEY, CDR2 SMNVEV (reference sequence). With 4 bases clipped from V and 0 bases from J, the junction kept 17 bases outside the gene matches. The CDR3: CASSSIQGVSLLSSYNEQFF. Written as DNA, the CDR3 is TGTGCCAGCAGTTCCATACAGGGGGTGAGTTTGCTTAGCTCCTACAATGAGCAGTTCTTC.

V gene TRBV7-9 combines with J gene TRBJ2-3; D possibly corresponds to TRBD2 (6 bases). The CDR3 runs 14 residues. CDR1 and CDR2 (germline): SEHNR, FQNEAQ (reference sequence). The ends were cut back, 4 bases at V and 0 bases at J, with 8 bases in the middle. The CDR3 nucleotides are TGTGCCAGCAGCTGGGGGACTAGCACAGATACGCAGTATTTT. Its translation: CASSWGTSTDTQYF.

In nucleotides, the CDR3 is TGTGCCACCGCCTGGGACAGGACCTACGAGCAGTACTTC. Amino acid sequence: CATAWDRTYEQYF. The chain combines TRBV15 with TRBJ2-7, with 8 bases identical to TRBD1. Germline V gene data show CDR1 as LNHNV and CDR2 as YYDKDF (reference sequence). The V segment lost 8 bases and the J segment 2 bases; nucleotides outside the gene matches: 5. The CDR3 is 13 amino acids.

Comment on this clone: Other DNA sequences in this specimen translate into the identical CDR3. The chain recombines TRBV7-6 with TRBJ2-3; tentative D call: TRBD2 (7 bases). The V gene's germline CDR1 is SGHVS and CDR2 FNYEAQ. This CDR3 has 15 residues. Trimming took 1 base from V and 4 from J, leaving 12 bases between them. The DNA of the CDR3 is TGTGCCAGCAGCTTAGGTCGGGGGGCCGCAGATACGCAGTATTTT. It yields the protein CASSLGRGAADTQYF.

This chain connects TRBV4-1 to TRBJ1-1, with TRBD1 as a possible D gene (5 bases). V lost 5 bases, J lost 1 base, and 11 bases lay in between. The CDR3 is made up of 14 amino acids. Germline assignment: CDR1 MGHRA and CDR2 YSYEKL. CDR3 sequence reads: CASSKIGQNTEAFF. CDR3 in DNA: TGCGCCAGCAGCAAAATTGGACAGAACACTGAAGCTTTCTTT.

The chain recombines TRBV5-4 with TRBJ1-2; TRBD1 might be the D (5 bases). Germline-derived CDR1 and CDR2 are SGHNT and YYREEE (reference sequence). V dropped 1 base and J dropped 5 bases, with 12 bases sitting between them. The CDR3 length is 14 residues. The CDR3, as DNA: TGTGCCAGCAGCTTGCAGGGCCGGAAGTATGGCTACACCTTC. Its translation: CASSLQGRKYGYTF. The variable domain in full, with the rest retrieved from reference TRBV5-4 and TRBJ1-2, is ETGVTQSPTHLIKTRGQQVTLRCSSQSGHNTVSWYQQALGQGPQFIFQYYREEENGRGNFPPRFSGLQFPNYSSELNVNALELDDSALYLCASSLQGRKYGYTFGSGTRLTVV.

The CDR3: CASSPLSSGQRIYEQYF. DNA of the CDR3: TGTGCCAGCTCACCACTGTCATCGGGACAGAGGATCTACGAGCAGTACTTC. This chain joins TRBV18 and TRBJ2-7; TRBD1 aligns across 7 bases. V lost 1 base to trimming and J lost 3 bases; unmatched junction nucleotides: 12. Germline loops: CDR1 KGHSH, CDR2 LQKENI. The CDR3 consists of 17 residues. Variable domain in full (rest from reference TRBV18 and TRBJ2-7): NAGVMQNPRHLVRRRGQEARLRCSPMKGHSHVYWYRQLPEEGLKFMVYLQKENIIDESGMPKERFSAEFPKEGPSILRIQQVVRGDSAAYFCASSPLSSGQRIYEQYFGPGTRLTVT.

This clone was found once. The chain has TRBV7-3 and TRBJ2-7; 10 bases match TRBD2. Germline loops: CDR1 SGHTA, CDR2 FQGTGA. Losses at the gene ends were 2 bases for V and 0 bases for J; bases not matched to a gene: 4. This CDR3 is 16 amino acids long. Here the CDR3 DNA reads TGTGCCAGCAGCTTAGTGCTAGCGGGGGACTCCTACGAGCAGTACTTC. Protein product: CASSLVLAGDSYEQYF.

The V call is TRBV27, the J call TRBJ2-7; TRBD2 agrees at 7 bases. The germline CDR1 and CDR2 sequences are MNHEY and SMNVEV (reference sequence). The length of the CDR3 is 15 residues. V gave up 7 bases and J gave up 5 bases; unmatched junction bases: 14. CDR3 sequence reads: CASTLRGGGANEQYF. In nucleotides, the CDR3 is TGTGCCAGCACCCTAAGGGGCGGGGGAGCCAACGAGCAGTACTTC.